This T cell receptor (beta chain) was sequenced in a study of CD8 T cell repertoires and HIV-1 epitope variants (dated by TCRdb to 2020 to 2021). Describing the broader study: In separate culture wells, T cells were stimulated with each of twenty-five peptides that represented autologous and known Gag and Nef epitope variants. A total of over 65 T cell cultures were run, with each culture condition done in triplicate except for one peptide, which was done in duplicate. The epitopes tested were three Gag epitope families plus Nef HW9 and YT9. An aliquot of 1M T cells was saved as an uncultured baseline condition, separate from the 80 to 95 T cell cultures. Cultures ran for around ten days in IMDM with gentamicin, with half-media changes on days 3 and 7 adding IL-2, IL-7 and IL-15. The control conditions were a CMV, EBV and flu peptide pool, the Ebola AY9 epitope as a negative control, and a well with no peptide. T cells were enriched using the EasySep Human T Cell Enrichment Kit and were co-cultured with equal numbers of autologous T cell-negative cells serving as antigen-presenting cells. Summary of the overall study and its limitations: The study identified about ten antigen-specific TCR beta clonotypes, more than five of which appeared to be cross-reactive for autologous or known escape epitope variants. The assay identified only TCR beta chains and indicated proliferation to antigen, not T cell function or cytokine profile. Roughly 5 clonotypes recognized the Nef KF9 family and one clonotype recognized the HW9 family, while no responses were seen to the TAALDMSHF plasma variant.

V is cut by 10 bases and J by 8 bases, and the space between the germline ends is 21 bases. Including the terminal cysteine and phenylalanine, the CDR3 comprises 14 residues. The entry retains the CDR3 DNA only, 42 bases that are in frame from base 1. The germline V gene (reference sequence) provides CDR1 LNHDA and CDR2 SQIVND. Note on this clone: Its target antigen remains unknown. No qualities accompany the bases; no much larger clone lies one base away.

The EasySep Human CD8+ T Cell Enrichment Kit was used on day 10 to isolate CD8+ T cells from every culture. TCR beta CDR3 regions were sequenced at survey depth on the immunoSEQ platform. The QIAamp DNA micro kit was used to extract genomic DNA from every cultured and uncultured CD8+ T cell population. The authors' analysis ran thus. Any sample with under 5,000 productive reads was excluded, and this exclusion removed about 6.5% of the roughly 75 cultures stimulated with HIV peptides. A MANAFEST web app trimmed sequences to CDR3 and removed nonproductive sequences, CDR3s under 5 amino acids, and those not starting C or ending F/W. Clonotypes were classified as antigen-specific only if expansion was observed in at least 2 of 3 replicates versus the no-peptide control at FDR 0.01, only within one epitope family. A specific clonotype also had to show a frequency at least fivefold higher than in wells stimulated with peptides from other epitope families. TCRdb took this table from immuneACCESS and kept in-frame rearrangements with V and J called. Such tables lack part of the clones; where checked against another copy, unresolved V genes explain under half of the gap, and the rest is unexplained. V and J calls and clone size come straight from that table; D and trimming were deduced from the DNA. The table for this sample lists about 1,900 clones; about 69% of them were counted only once. The top ten clones comprise over 40% of the sample.

The sequencing sample was made of cultured CD8+ T cells derived from PBMCs. The V gene is TRBV19 and the J gene is TRBJ2-1; the D gene cannot be named for sure. This sequence was found in a male donor with HIV. This receptor has the CDR3 CATSTDPILDEQFF. The DNA sequence is as follows: TGTGCCACCAGTACGGATCCCATCCTCGATGAGCAGTTCTTC.